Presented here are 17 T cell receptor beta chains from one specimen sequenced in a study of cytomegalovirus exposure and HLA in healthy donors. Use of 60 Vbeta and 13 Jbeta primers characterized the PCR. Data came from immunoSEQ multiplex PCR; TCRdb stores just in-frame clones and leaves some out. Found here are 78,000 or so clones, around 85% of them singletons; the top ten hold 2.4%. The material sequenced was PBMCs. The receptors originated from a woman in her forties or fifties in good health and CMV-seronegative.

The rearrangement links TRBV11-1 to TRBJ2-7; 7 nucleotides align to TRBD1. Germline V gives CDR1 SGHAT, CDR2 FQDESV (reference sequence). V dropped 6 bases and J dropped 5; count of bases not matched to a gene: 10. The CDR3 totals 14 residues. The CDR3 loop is CASRLTGSLHEQYF. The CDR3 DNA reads TGTGCCAGCAGACTGACAGGGTCCCTACACGAGCAGTACTTC.

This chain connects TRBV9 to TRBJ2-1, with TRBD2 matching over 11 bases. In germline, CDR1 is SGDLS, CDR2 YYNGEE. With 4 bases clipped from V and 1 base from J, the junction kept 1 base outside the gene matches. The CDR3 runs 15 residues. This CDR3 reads CASSPSGGSYNEQFF. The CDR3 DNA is TGTGCCAGCAGCCCTAGCGGGGGGTCCTACAATGAGCAGTTCTTC.

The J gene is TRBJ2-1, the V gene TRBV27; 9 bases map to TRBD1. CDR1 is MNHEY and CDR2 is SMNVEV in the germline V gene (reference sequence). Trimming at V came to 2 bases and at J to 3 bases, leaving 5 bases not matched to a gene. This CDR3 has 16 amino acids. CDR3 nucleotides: TGTGCCAGCAGTTTAAAAGGGACAGGGTTCTACAATGAGCAGTTCTTC. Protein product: CASSLKGTGFYNEQFF.

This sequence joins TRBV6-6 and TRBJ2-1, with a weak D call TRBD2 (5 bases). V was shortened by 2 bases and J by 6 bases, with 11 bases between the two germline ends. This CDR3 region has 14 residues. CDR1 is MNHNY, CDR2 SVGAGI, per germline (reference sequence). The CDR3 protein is CASSYQDEGNEQFF. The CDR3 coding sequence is TGTGCCAGCAGTTACCAAGATGAGGGCAATGAGCAGTTCTTC.

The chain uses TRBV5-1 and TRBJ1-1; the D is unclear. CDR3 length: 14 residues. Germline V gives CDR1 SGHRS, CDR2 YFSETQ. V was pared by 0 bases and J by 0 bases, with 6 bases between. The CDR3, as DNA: TGCGCCAGCAGCTTGGACGGGATGAACACTGAAGCTTTCTTT. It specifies CASSLDGMNTEAFF.

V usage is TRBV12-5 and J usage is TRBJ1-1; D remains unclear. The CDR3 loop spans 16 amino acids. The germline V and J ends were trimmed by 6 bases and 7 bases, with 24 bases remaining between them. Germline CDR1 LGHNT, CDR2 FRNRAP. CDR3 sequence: CASGDSRGGPPIEAFF. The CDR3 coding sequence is TGTGCTAGTGGGGACTCTCGGGGAGGTCCTCCTATTGAAGCTTTCTTT.

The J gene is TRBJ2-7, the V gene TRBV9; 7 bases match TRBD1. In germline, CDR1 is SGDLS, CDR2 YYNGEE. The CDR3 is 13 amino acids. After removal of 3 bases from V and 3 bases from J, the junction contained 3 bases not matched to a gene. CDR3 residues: CASSARQGYEQYF. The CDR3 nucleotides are TGTGCCAGCAGCGCCAGACAGGGCTACGAGCAGTACTTC.

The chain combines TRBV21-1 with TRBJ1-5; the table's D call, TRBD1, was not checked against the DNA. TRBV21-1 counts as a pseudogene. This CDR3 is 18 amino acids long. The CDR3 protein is CASSKGKPGCYSNQPQHF. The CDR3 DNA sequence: TGTGCCAGCAGCAAAGGCAAACCAGGTTGCTATAGCAATCAGCCCCAGCATTTT.

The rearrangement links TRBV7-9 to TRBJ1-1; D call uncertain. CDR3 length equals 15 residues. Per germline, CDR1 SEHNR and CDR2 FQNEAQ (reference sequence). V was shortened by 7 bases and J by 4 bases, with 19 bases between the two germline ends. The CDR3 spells CASIPRDKVSTEAFF. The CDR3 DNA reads TGTGCCAGCATACCCCGGGATAAAGTCAGCACTGAAGCTTTCTTT.

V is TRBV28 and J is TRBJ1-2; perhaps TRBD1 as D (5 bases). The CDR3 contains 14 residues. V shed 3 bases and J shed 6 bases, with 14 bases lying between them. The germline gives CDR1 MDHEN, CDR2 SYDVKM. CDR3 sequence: CASSFGGVGHGYTF. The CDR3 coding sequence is TGTGCCAGCAGTTTCGGGGGGGTGGGGCATGGCTACACCTTC.

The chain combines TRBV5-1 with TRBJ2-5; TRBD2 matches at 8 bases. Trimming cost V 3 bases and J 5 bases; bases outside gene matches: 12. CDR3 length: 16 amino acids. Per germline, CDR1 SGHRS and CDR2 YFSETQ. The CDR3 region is CASSWGDLAGRETQYF. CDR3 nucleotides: TGCGCCAGCAGCTGGGGGGATCTAGCGGGCCGGGAGACCCAGTACTTC.

The CDR3 region has the DNA TGTGCCAGCAGTTTAGGACTAGCCGTCACAGATACGCAGTATTTT. Encoded protein: CASSLGLAVTDTQYF. This chain links TRBV27 with TRBJ2-3, with 8 bases fitting TRBD2. The CDR3 spans 15 residues. CDR1 MNHEY and CDR2 SMNVEV come from the germline V gene (reference sequence). V lost 2 bases and J lost 2; bases outside the gene matches: 3.

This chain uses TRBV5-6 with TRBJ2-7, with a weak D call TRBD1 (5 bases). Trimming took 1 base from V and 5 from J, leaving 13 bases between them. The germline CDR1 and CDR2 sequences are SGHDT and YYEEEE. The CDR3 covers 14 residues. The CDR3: CASSLSREPHEQYV. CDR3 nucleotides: TGTGCCAGCAGCTTGAGCAGGGAACCCCACGAGCAGTACGTC.

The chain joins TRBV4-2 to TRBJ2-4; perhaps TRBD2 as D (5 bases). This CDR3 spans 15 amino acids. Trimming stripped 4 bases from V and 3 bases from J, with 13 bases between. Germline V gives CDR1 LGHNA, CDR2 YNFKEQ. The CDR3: CASSPSGVSKNIQYF. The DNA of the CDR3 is TGTGCCAGCAGCCCGTCCGGGGTGAGCAAAAACATTCAGTACTTC.

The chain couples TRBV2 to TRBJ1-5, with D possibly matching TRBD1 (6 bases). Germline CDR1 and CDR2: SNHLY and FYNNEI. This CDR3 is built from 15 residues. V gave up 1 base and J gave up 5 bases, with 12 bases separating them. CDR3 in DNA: TGTGCCAGCAGTGAAGGGGGGCTCGTTCATCAGCCCCAGCATTTT. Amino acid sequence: CASSEGGLVHQPQHF. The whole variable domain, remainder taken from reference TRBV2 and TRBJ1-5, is EPEVTQTPSHQVTQMGQEVILRCVPISNHLYFYWYRQILGQKVEFLVSFYNNEISEKSEIFDDQFSVERPDGSNFTLKIRSTKLEDSAMYFCASSEGGLVHQPQHFGDGTRLSIL.

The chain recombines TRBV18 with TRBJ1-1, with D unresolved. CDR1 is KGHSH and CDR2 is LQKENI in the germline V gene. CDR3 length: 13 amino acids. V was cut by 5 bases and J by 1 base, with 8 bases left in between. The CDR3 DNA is TGTGCCAGCTCATCACAGAGGAACACTGAAGCTTTCTTT. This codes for CASSSQRNTEAFF.

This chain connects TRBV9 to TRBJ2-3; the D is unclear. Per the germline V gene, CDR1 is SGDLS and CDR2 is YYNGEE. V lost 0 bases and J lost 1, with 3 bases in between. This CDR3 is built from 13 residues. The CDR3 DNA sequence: TGTGCCAGCAGCGTAGTCGGCACAGATACGCAGTATTTT. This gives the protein CASSVVGTDTQYF.